This T cell receptor beta chain was retrieved from a study of blood T cells in healthy people across ages. From germline, CDR1 is MNHNS and CDR2 SASEGT. The CDR3 has 14 amino acids. Sample-barcoded 5' priming and a J-beta primer mix drove a second PCR of roughly 7 to 11 cycles. TCRdb processed the 5' RACE reads anew with MiXCR; each CDR3 protein has one entry. The sample has 750,000 to 950,000 distinct CDR3 sequences, around 25% seen once. Remarks on this clonotype: The junction departs from the called germline gene at one end, perhaps through a read error.

These records were also assigned to another study, of T cells of mothers and their children.

Sequencing was done on a sample of blood. The clonotype comes from a boy between 10 and 17 years old in good health. V and J are TRBV6-1 and TRBJ2-3, with 7 bases aligning to TRBD2. The CDR3 nucleotides are TGTGCCAGCAAAAAGCGCGGGGAGGGTGATACGCGGTATTTT. Amino acids: CASKKRGEGDTRYF.